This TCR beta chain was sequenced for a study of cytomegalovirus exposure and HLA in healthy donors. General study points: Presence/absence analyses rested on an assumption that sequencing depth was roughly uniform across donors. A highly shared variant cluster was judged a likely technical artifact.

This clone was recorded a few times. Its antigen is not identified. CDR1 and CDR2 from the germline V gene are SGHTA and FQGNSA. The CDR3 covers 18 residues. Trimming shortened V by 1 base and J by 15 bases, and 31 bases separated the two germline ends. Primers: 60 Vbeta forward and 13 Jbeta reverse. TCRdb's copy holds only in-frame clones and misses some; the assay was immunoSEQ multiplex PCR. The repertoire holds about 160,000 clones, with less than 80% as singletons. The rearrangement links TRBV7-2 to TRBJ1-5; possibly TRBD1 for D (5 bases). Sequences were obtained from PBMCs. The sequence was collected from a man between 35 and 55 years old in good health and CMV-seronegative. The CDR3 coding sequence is TGTGCCAGCAGCTTAGAAGGGAGAGGTTGGGGGGGATCGGAACGTCGGCATTTT. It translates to CASSLEGRGWGGSERRHF.